What follows are 25 T cell receptor beta chains derived from one specimen sequenced in a study of chemoradiotherapy in HPV16-positive cancers. Sequencing was performed with immunoSEQ multiplex PCR; in TCRdb, only in-frame clones are kept and a portion is missing. The sample has 20,000 to 25,000 clones; roughly 89% are singletons. The sequencing used blood, collected from a patient who underwent chemoradiotherapy. These receptors all stem from a human donor with HPV-associated anogenital cancer.

V gene TRBV28 combines with J gene TRBJ2-6; either TRBD1 or TRBD2 may fit D (5 bases each). The CDR3 is 17 residues long. V was pared by 4 bases and J by 2 bases, with 15 bases between. The V gene's germline CDR1 is MDHEN and CDR2 SYDVKM. For the CDR3, the DNA is TGTGCCAGCAGTTCCGGGACGGCCCGGCCTGGGGCCAACGTCCTGACTTTC. It is translated as CASSSGTARPGANVLTF.

The chain combines TRBV7-9 with TRBJ1-1, with 8 bases fitting TRBD1. The germline gives CDR1 SEHNR, CDR2 FQNEAQ (reference sequence). This CDR3 contains 15 residues. The trim removed 0 bases at V and 9 bases at J, leaving 9 bases unmatched. CDR3 loop: CASSLANRGSRKAFF. For the CDR3, the DNA is TGTGCCAGCAGCTTAGCGAACAGGGGGTCGCGTAAAGCTTTCTTT.

The rearrangement links TRBV28 to TRBJ2-3; 8 bases are a match to TRBD2. The V and J ends lost 5 bases and 1 base, in that order; junction bases with no gene match: 14. The V gene's germline CDR1 is MDHEN and CDR2 SYDVKM. This CDR3 comprises 18 residues. The CDR3 protein is CASSRPGLDTRRTDTQYF. CDR3 coding DNA: TGTGCCAGCAGTCGCCCGGGACTAGACACACGACGCACAGATACGCAGTATTTT.

The CDR3 is CASSLVVQPYEQYF. The CDR3 DNA reads TGCGCCAGCAGCTTGGTTGTGCAGCCCTACGAGCAGTACTTC. The chain employs TRBV5-1 and TRBJ2-7; D gene unclear. V lost 0 bases and J 2 bases, leaving 9 bases between the germline ends. CDR3 length: 14 residues. Looked up from germline, CDR1 is SGHRS and CDR2 is YFSETQ.

The chain recombines TRBV18 with TRBJ2-3; a possible D gene is TRBD1 (6 bases). Germline V gene sequence: CDR1 KGHSH, CDR2 LQKENI. The ends were cut back, 2 bases at V and 0 bases at J, with 18 bases in the middle. CDR3 length: 18 residues. This CDR3 is CASSPDLEGVSSTDTQYF. DNA of the CDR3: TGTGCCAGCTCACCAGATCTTGAGGGGGTATCTAGCACAGATACGCAGTATTTT. The full variable domain, rest sourced from reference TRBV18 and TRBJ2-3, is NAGVMQNPRHLVRRRGQEARLRCSPMKGHSHVYWYRQLPEEGLKFMVYLQKENIIDESGMPKERFSAEFPKEGPSILRIQQVVRGDSAAYFCASSPDLEGVSSTDTQYFGPGTRLTVL.

This clone has only one observation. The chain carries TRBV4-3 and TRBJ2-7; no definite D call. From germline, CDR1 is LGHNA and CDR2 YSLEER. The CDR3 is 14 residues long. The V end was cut by 1 base, the J end by 5 bases, with 12 bases between. The CDR3 DNA reads TGCGCCAGCAGCCAAGTGATAGGGTTCCACGAGCAGTACTTC. It yields the protein CASSQVIGFHEQYF.

The chain uses TRBV15 and TRBJ2-1, with 8 bases fitting TRBD2. Germline loops: CDR1 LNHNV, CDR2 YYDKDF (reference sequence). Germline trimming cut 8 bases from V and 5 bases from J; bases unmatched to any gene: 20. The CDR3 extends over 18 amino acids. CDR3 in DNA: TGTGCCACCTCCGATGAGAGGGACTTCCTAGCGGGCAACAATGAGCAGTTCTTC. This sequence encodes CATSDERDFLAGNNEQFF.

The rearrangement links TRBV19 to TRBJ1-4; no clear D gene. The CDR3 extends over 13 amino acids. Germline CDR1 and CDR2: LNHDA and SQIVND (reference sequence). With 5 bases removed from V and 4 bases from J, the gap between germline ends came to 8 bases. DNA of the CDR3: TGTGCCAGTAGTGACCGGGTTAATGAAAAACTGTTTTTT. Its protein product is CASSDRVNEKLFF.

This rearrangement joins TRBV28 to TRBJ2-3; the D is unclear. Germline CDR1 is MDHEN and CDR2 is SYDVKM. This CDR3 has 14 residues. V was pared by 4 bases and J by 2 bases, with 10 bases between. The CDR3 reads CASSSRAYTDTQYF. The CDR3 region has the DNA TGTGCCAGCAGTTCCCGGGCGTACACAGATACGCAGTATTTT.

This rearrangement joins TRBV6-1 to TRBJ1-2; unclear D gene. The CDR3 length is 13 residues. V dropped 1 base and J dropped 4 bases, with 7 bases sitting between them. The germline gives CDR1 MNHNS, CDR2 SASEGT. CDR3 sequence: CASSEVRRYGYTF. The CDR3 nucleotides read TGTGCCAGCAGTGAAGTCCGACGCTATGGCTACACCTTC.

This chain joins TRBV7-9 and TRBJ1-4; no firm D call. V lost 3 bases and J lost 7, with 6 bases in between. This CDR3 has 12 residues. Germline-derived CDR1 and CDR2 are SEHNR and FQNEAQ (reference sequence). The CDR3 DNA reads as TGTGCCAGCAGCTTTGCCGTTGAAAAACTGTTTTTT. This translates into CASSFAVEKLFF.

V usage is TRBV4-3 and J usage is TRBJ1-2; no clear D gene. The CDR3 runs to 18 residues. Germline-derived CDR1 and CDR2 are LGHNA and YSLEER. Trimming shortened V by 1 base and J by 2 bases, and 20 bases separated the two germline ends. As DNA, the CDR3 is TGCGCCAGCAGCCAAGGAGTAGCCGGATCCAGCAAAAACTATGGCTACACCTTC. The encoded protein is CASSQGVAGSSKNYGYTF.

The V and J genes are TRBV29-1 and TRBJ2-2; 7 nucleotides align to TRBD1. J gave up 2 bases and V 6 bases, and 3 bases lay outside the gene matches. The CDR3 extends over 13 amino acids. Germline CDR1 is SQVTM and CDR2 is ANQGSEA. The CDR3, as DNA: TGCAGCGTAGGGACAGTTAACACCGGGGAGCTGTTTTTT. It yields the protein CSVGTVNTGELFF.

In this sample, this clone turned up once. The genes are TRBV7-3 and TRBJ2-5; D perhaps matches TRBD1 (6 bases). Trimming cost V 5 bases and J 3 bases, with 13 bases left between them. The CDR3 consists of 14 residues. The germline V gene has CDR1 SGHTA and CDR2 FQGTGA. Here the CDR3 DNA reads TGTGCCAGCAGCCCAACCGGGACAAAAGAGACCCAGTACTTC. Translated, it gives CASSPTGTKETQYF.

This sequence joins TRBV29-1 and TRBJ2-7, with D unclear. Trimming shortened V by 1 base and J by 3 bases, and 7 bases separated the two germline ends. CDR1 and CDR2 from the germline V gene are SQVTM and ANQGSEA. The CDR3 runs to 12 residues. Here the CDR3 reads CSVEVRGYEQYF. CDR3 DNA sequence: TGCAGCGTTGAAGTGCGCGGCTACGAGCAGTACTTC.

As regards this clone: Additional DNA sequences in this sample encode the identical CDR3. The V gene is TRBV10-3, the J gene TRBJ2-1, with D unresolved. CDR1 is ENHRY, CDR2 SYGVKD, per germline. The V end lost 6 bases, the J end lost 6 bases, and 6 bases lay between the germline ends. The CDR3 runs to 11 residues. CDR3: CAISLGNEQFF. CDR3 coding DNA: TGTGCCATCAGCCTGGGCAATGAGCAGTTCTTC.

This chain joins TRBV29-1 and TRBJ1-2; 10 bases map to TRBD1. The germline CDR1 and CDR2 sequences are SQVTM and ANQGSEA. There are 15 residues in the CDR3. V was pared by 3 bases and J by 5 bases, with 9 bases of the junction left unmatched. The CDR3 region has the DNA TGCAGCGTTGACGGGACAGGGGTAGGAGAGTATGGCTACACCTTC. This translates into CSVDGTGVGEYGYTF.

The CDR3 region is CASSLLGNTGELFF. The CDR3 coding sequence is TGTGCCAGCAGCTTACTCGGGAACACCGGGGAGCTGTTTTTT. J is TRBJ2-2 and V is TRBV7-2; the D is unclear. The CDR3 runs to 14 residues. Germline V lookup: CDR1 SGHTA, CDR2 FQGNSA. The V end was cut by 2 bases, the J end by 1 base, with 5 bases between.

The chain links TRBV4-3 to TRBJ2-1, with 10 positions matching TRBD2. Trimming took 1 base from V and 4 from J; bases not matched to a gene: 7. Germline V gene data show CDR1 as LGHNA and CDR2 as YSLEER. The CDR3 runs 17 residues. This CDR3 reads CASSQGPAGGLYNEQFF. CDR3 in DNA: TGCGCCAGCAGCCAAGGCCCAGCGGGAGGGCTTTACAATGAGCAGTTCTTC.

The CDR3 DNA is TGCGCCAGTCGACATGGGGACACTACATTTGCGCGGGCAACCTTC. Its translation: CASRHGDTTFARATF. The chain employs TRBV5-1 and TRBJ1-2; TRBD1 might be the D (6 bases). The CDR3 runs 15 residues. Germline lookup yields CDR1 SGHRS and CDR2 YFSETQ. Trimming removed 8 bases from V and 14 bases from J, with 31 bases in between.

The genes are TRBV7-9 and TRBJ2-7, with 12 bases identical to TRBD2. This CDR3 comprises 14 residues. Trimming removed 8 bases from V and 5 bases from J; junction bases left unmatched: 7. The germline V gene has CDR1 SEHNR and CDR2 FQNEAQ (reference sequence). CDR3 bases: TGTGCCAGCCGGACTAGCGGGGAGAGCGACGAGCAGTACTTC. It is translated as CASRTSGESDEQYF.

The chain couples TRBV28 to TRBJ2-3; D gene uncertain. CDR3 length: 15 residues. Trimming removed 3 bases from V and 0 bases from J, with 10 bases in between. Germline values: CDR1 MDHEN, CDR2 SYDVKM. The CDR3 DNA reads TGTGCCAGCAGTTTCATTGGGCTGAGCACAGATACGCAGTATTTT. As protein: CASSFIGLSTDTQYF.

The chain carries TRBV27 and TRBJ2-3; a weak D match, TRBD1 (5 bases). The V end was cut by 6 bases, the J end by 0 bases, with 10 bases between. This CDR3 has 14 amino acids. CDR1 is MNHEY, CDR2 SMNVEV, per germline (reference sequence). CDR3 DNA sequence: TGTGCCAGCAGACAGGATACTAGCACAGATACGCAGTATTTT. This sequence encodes CASRQDTSTDTQYF.

This clone was seen only a few times. V is TRBV2 and J is TRBJ1-1, with D unclear. Germline V CDR1 and CDR2: SNHLY, FYNNEI. V was cut by 7 bases and J by 1 base, with 16 bases left in between. The CDR3 is 15 residues long. The CDR3 nucleotides are TGTGCCAGCAATCCAGATGGGCGGTCGAACACTGAAGCTTTCTTT. This codes for CASNPDGRSNTEAFF.

This sequence joins TRBV5-1 and TRBJ2-5; 8 bases align to TRBD2. The CDR3 extends over 15 amino acids. Germline lookup yields CDR1 SGHRS and CDR2 YFSETQ. V dropped 0 bases and J dropped 4; count of bases not matched to a gene: 5. The CDR3 nucleotides are TGCGCCAGCAGCTTGGGAGCGGGAGCAGCAGAGACCCAGTACTTC. It encodes CASSLGAGAAETQYF.